A selection of T cell receptor beta chains follows, all from one sample in a study of blood T cell repertoires in COVID-19. Some clones are missing from TCRdb's copy, which holds only in-frame ones; the method was immunoSEQ multiplex PCR. The table shows approximately 340,000 clones, with approximately 91% occurring only once. Sequences were obtained from PBMCs or T cells enriched from blood (not recorded which). The source is a woman in her forties who had been exposed to COVID-19. The conserved cysteine and the conserved F or W are not part of the CDR3 here.

TRBJ1-1	TRBV6-5	ASSRARDTEAF
TRBJ1-1	TRBV5-1	ASSLVRNTEAF
TRBJ1-1	TRBV5-1	ASREGQEVGKNTEAF
TRBJ1-1	TRBV12-5	ASGLTREAF
TRBJ1-6	TRBV3-1/TRBV3-2	ASSPQQGYSPLH
TRBJ1-5	TRBV7-8	ASSLRGTGAPQPQH
TRBJ2-3	TRBV9	ASSQTAGGRTDTQY
TRBJ2-3	TRBV7-6	ASTRTSINADTQY
TRBJ1-6	TRBV15	ATSRSQSSYNSPLH
TRBJ2-7	TRBV5-5	ASSVQGLSSYEQY
TRBJ2-2	TRBV14	ASSHSLANTNTGELF
TRBJ2-7	TRBV3-1/TRBV3-2	ASSQAAGGGYEQY
TRBJ1-1	TRBV7-7	ASSPGPGDVSEAF
TRBJ1-3	TRBV30	AWSVPQGSGNTIY
TRBJ1-2	TRBV30	AWSTPGQGHGYT
TRBJ1-2	TRBV24-1	ATSDRTGNYGYT
TRBJ1-1	TRBV25-1	ASSLQGSTEAF
TRBJ1-1	TRBV12-3/TRBV12-4	ASSRQVTEAF
TRBJ1-3	TRBV11-2	ASSHPRVEGSGNTIY
TRBJ2-3	TRBV3-1/TRBV3-2	ASSQRGAGTDTQY
TRBJ2-1	TRBV9	ASSVAAGLSYNEQF
TRBJ1-1	TRBV5-1	ASSPTERNTEAF